This T cell receptor beta chain was identified in a study of T cells expressing NK-cell markers. Study background: The TCR beta repertoires were obtained from sorted CD3+CD56+NKG2C+, CD3+CD56+NKG2C- and CD3+CD56-NKG2C+ T cells. Most of the eight sequenced donors tested HCMV-seropositive; one tested seronegative.

Reanalyzing the 5' RACE reads, TCRdb keeps one entry per CDR3 protein, without DNA. The listing contains about 440,000 distinct CDR3 sequences. Germline lookup yields CDR1 KGHSH and CDR2 LQKENI. This CDR3 region has 17 residues. The source is a woman aged 18-69 years in good health. The chain is built from TRBV18 and TRBJ2-2; TCRdb selects TRBD1, and the lack of DNA leaves this call unchecked. The specimen was blood T cells: a sorted CD56 or NKG2C T cell subset, CD4+ or CD8+ T cells, or bulk PBMC T cells (not recorded which). The CDR3 loop is CASSPPPGPLDTGELFF.